Below, 3 T cell receptor beta chains from the same sample are listed, as sequenced in a study of blood T cell repertoires in COVID-19. Method: immunoSEQ multiplex PCR; TCRdb's copy keeps in-frame clones and lacks some. The top ten clones hold over 4% of a sample with approximately 250,000 clones, 85% to 90% of them seen once. Sequenced sample: PBMCs or T cells enriched from blood (not recorded which). The receptor source for this set is a woman aged 25 to 45 with acute COVID-19.

The chain carries TRBV28 and TRBJ1-6; D unclear. Germline V gene lookup returns CDR1 MDHEN and CDR2 SYDVKM. Trimming removed 1 base from V and 8 bases from J, with 9 bases in between. This CDR3 is built from 14 residues. As DNA, the CDR3 is TGTGCCAGCAGTTTATTGTCGAGCGATTCACCCCTCCACTTT. Translated, it gives CASSLLSSDSPLHF. Combining the CDR3 with reference TRBV28 and TRBJ1-6 gives the whole variable domain DVKVTQSSRYLVKRTGEKVFLECVQDMDHENMFWYRQDPGLGLRLIYFSYDVKMKEKGDIPEGYSVSREKKERFSLILESASTNQTSMYLCASSLLSSDSPLHFGNGTRLTVT.

The chain uses TRBV28 and TRBJ2-2, with D maybe TRBD1 (7 bases). V was shortened by 8 bases and J by 1 base, with 14 bases between the two germline ends. Germline V lookup: CDR1 MDHEN, CDR2 SYDVKM. The CDR3 has 15 residues. This CDR3 reads CASLGGDRNTGELFF. The DNA for the CDR3 is TGTGCCAGCCTTGGAGGGGACAGGAACACCGGGGAGCTGTTTTTT.

This rearrangement joins TRBV5-1 to TRBJ1-6; D gene unclear. V lost 0 bases to trimming and J lost 9 bases, with 10 bases between them. Per germline, CDR1 SGHRS and CDR2 YFSETQ. CDR3 length: 14 amino acids. CDR3 coding DNA: TGCGCCAGCAGCTTGGTGGAGCTCCCTTCACCCCTCCACTTT. This translates into CASSLVELPSPLHF.